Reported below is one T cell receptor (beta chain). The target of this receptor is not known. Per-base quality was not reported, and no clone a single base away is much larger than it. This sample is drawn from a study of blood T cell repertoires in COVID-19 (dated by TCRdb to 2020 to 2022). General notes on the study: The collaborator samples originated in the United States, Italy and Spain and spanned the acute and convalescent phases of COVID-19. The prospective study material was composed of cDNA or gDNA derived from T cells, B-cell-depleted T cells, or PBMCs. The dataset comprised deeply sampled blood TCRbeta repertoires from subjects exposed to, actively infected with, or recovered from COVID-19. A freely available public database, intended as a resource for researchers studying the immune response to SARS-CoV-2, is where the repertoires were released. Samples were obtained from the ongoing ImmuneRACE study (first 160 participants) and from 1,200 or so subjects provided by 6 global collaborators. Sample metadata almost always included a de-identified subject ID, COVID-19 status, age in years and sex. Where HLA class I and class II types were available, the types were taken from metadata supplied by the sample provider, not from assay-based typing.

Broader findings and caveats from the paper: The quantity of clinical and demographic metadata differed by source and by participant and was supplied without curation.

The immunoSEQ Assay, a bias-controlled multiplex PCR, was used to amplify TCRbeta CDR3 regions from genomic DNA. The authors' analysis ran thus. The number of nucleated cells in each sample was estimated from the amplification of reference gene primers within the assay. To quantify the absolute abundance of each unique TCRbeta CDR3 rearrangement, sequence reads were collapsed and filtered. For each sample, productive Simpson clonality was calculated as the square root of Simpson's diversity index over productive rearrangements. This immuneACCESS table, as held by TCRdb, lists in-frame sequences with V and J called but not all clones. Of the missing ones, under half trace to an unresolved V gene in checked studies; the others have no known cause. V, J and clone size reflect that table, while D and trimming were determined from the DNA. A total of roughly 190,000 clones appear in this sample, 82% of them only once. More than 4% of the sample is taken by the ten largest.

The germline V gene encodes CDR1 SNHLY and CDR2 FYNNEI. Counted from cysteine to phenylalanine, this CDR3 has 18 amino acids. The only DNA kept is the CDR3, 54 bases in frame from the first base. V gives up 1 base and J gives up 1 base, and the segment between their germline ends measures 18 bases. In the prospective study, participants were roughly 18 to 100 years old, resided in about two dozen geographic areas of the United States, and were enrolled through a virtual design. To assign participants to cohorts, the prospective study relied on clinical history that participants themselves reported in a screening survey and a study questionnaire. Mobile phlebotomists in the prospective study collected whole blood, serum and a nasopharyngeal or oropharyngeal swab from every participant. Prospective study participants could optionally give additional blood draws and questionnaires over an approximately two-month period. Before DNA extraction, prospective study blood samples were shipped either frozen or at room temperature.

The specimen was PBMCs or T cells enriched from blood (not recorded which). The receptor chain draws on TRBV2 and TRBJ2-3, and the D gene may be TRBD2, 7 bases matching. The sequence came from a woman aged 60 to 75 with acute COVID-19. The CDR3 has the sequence CASSEVIGGGGRTDTQYF. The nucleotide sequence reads TGTGCCAGCAGTGAAGTAATTGGTGGGGGGGGCCGCACAGATACGCAGTATTTT.